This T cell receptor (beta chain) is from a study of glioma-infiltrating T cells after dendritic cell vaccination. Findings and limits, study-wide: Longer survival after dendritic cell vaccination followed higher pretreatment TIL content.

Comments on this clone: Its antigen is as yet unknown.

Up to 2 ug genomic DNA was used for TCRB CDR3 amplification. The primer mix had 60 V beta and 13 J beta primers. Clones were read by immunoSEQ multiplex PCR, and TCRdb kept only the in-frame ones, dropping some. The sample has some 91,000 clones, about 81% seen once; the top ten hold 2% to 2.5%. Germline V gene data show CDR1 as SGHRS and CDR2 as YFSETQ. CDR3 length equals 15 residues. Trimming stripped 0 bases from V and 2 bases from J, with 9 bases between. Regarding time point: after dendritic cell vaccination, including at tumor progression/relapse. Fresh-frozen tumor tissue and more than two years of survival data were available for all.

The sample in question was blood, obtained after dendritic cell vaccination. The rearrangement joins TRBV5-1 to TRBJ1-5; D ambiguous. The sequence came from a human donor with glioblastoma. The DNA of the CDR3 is TGCGCCAGCAGCTTGGGGTCCTTAGGCAATCAGCCCCAGCATTTT. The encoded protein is CASSLGSLGNQPQHF.